These 11 T cell receptor beta chains share one sample of origin, sequenced in a study of blood T cell repertoires in COVID-19. Sequencing used immunoSEQ multiplex PCR; TCRdb keeps in-frame clones, though not all of them. Of roughly 670,000 clones listed, 70% to 90% are singletons. Sequenced sample: peripheral blood. The receptors originated from a woman in her late teens or twenties with acute or convalescent COVID-19.

This clone has a handful of counts. V usage is TRBV7-9 and J usage is TRBJ2-1; TRBD2 matches 8 bases. Trimming removed 5 bases from V and 1 base from J; junction bases left unmatched: 10. This CDR3 region has 17 residues. Per the germline V gene, CDR1 is SEHNR and CDR2 is FQNEAQ (reference sequence). CDR3 DNA sequence: TGTGCCAGCAGCCAGAGGGCGGGAGGAGGGTCCTACAATGAGCAGTTCTTC. Protein: CASSQRAGGGSYNEQFF.

J is TRBJ2-2 and V is TRBV14; the D gene is possibly TRBD2 (5 bases). Trimming took 8 bases from V and 4 from J, leaving 17 bases between them. The CDR3 totals 15 residues. CDR1 is SGHDN, CDR2 FVKESK, per germline. CDR3 sequence (DNA): TGTGCCAGCGGTTTGGCCAGGACTTCCACCGGGGAGCTGTTTTTT. Translated, it gives CASGLARTSTGELFF.

J is TRBJ1-2 and V is TRBV30; 8 bases map to TRBD1. The CDR3 is made up of 14 amino acids. Germline CDR1 is GTSNPN and CDR2 is SVGIG (reference sequence). The ends lost 3 bases at V and 3 bases at J; junction bases unmatched: 6. The CDR3: CAWRSPGQDYGYTF. Written as DNA, the CDR3 is TGTGCCTGGAGGTCACCGGGACAGGACTATGGCTACACCTTC.

The CDR3 coding sequence is TGTGCCAGCAGTGAGGGTTTAGAGCAGTACTTC. Its translation: CASSEGLEQYF. V and J are TRBV28 and TRBJ2-7; possible D gene TRBD2, 5 bases. The CDR3 sequence is 11 residues long. Germline values: CDR1 MDHEN, CDR2 SYDVKM. With 5 bases removed from V and 7 bases from J, the gap between germline ends came to 9 bases.

The V gene is TRBV6-2 or TRBV6-3, the J gene TRBJ1-5; D gene uncertain. This CDR3 is built from 14 residues. Germline CDR1 MNHEY, CDR2 SVGEGT. The V and J ends lost 2 bases and 3 bases respectively, with 8 bases between them. The CDR3 sequence: CASSYGQNNQPQHF. CDR3 DNA sequence: TGTGCCAGCAGTTACGGGCAGAACAATCAGCCCCAGCATTTT.

V is TRBV19 and J is TRBJ2-2; D is perhaps TRBD2 (6 bases). CDR3 length equals 15 residues. The V end lost 3 bases, the J end lost 6 bases, and 14 bases lay between the germline ends. Looked up from germline, CDR1 is LNHDA and CDR2 is SQIVND (reference sequence). The chain's CDR3 is CASSIIAWEAGELFF. The CDR3 bases are TGTGCCAGTAGTATTATAGCGTGGGAGGCCGGGGAGCTGTTTTTT. The whole variable domain, filled in from reference TRBV19 and TRBJ2-2, reads DGGITQSPKYLFRKEGQNVTLSCEQNLNHDAMYWYRQDPGQGLRLIYYSQIVNDFQKGDIAEGYSVSREKKESFPLTVTSAQKNPTAFYLCASSIIAWEAGELFFGEGSRLTVL.

V gene TRBV6-5 combines with J gene TRBJ1-2, with 8 positions matching TRBD1. Germline V CDR1 and CDR2: MNHEY, SVGAGI. The CDR3 spans 14 residues. V lost 2 bases to trimming and J lost 9 bases; unmatched junction nucleotides: 8. CDR3: CASSYRGQGGRYTF. CDR3 coding DNA: TGTGCCAGCAGTTACCGAGGACAGGGTGGACGCTACACCTTC.

This chain uses TRBV9 with TRBJ1-1; TRBD1 agrees at 8 bases. This CDR3 has 17 amino acids. The germline V gene encodes CDR1 SGDLS and CDR2 YYNGEE. V was pared by 4 bases and J by 0 bases, with 11 bases of the junction left unmatched. The chain's CDR3 is CASSPRTGLIMNTEAFF. CDR3 nucleotide sequence: TGTGCCAGCAGCCCCCGGACAGGGCTGATTATGAACACTGAAGCTTTCTTT. Full variable domain (remainder filled in from reference TRBV9 and TRBJ1-1): DSGVTQTPKHLITATGQRVTLRCSPRSGDLSVYWYQQSLDQGLQFLIQYYNGEERAKGNILERFSAQQFPDLHSELNLSSLELGDSALYFCASSPRTGLIMNTEAFFGQGTRLTVV.

This clone was seen a handful of times. The V gene is TRBV7-9, the J gene TRBJ1-1; perhaps TRBD1 as D (6 bases). This CDR3 is built from 12 residues. V gave up 4 bases and J gave up 4 bases, with 7 bases separating them. Germline CDR1 reads SEHNR; CDR2 reads FQNEAQ (reference sequence). The CDR3 nucleotides read TGTGCCAGCAGCTCAGGGGTCACTGAAGCTTTCTTT. As protein: CASSSGVTEAFF.

This chain connects TRBV7-9 to TRBJ2-3, with D unresolved. Germline loops: CDR1 SEHNR, CDR2 FQNEAQ (reference sequence). Trimming cost V 4 bases and J 5 bases, with 4 bases left between them. The CDR3 sequence is 11 residues long. CDR3 in DNA: TGTGCCAGCAGCTCCTTAGATACGCAGTATTTT. Its translation is CASSSLDTQYF.

This rearrangement joins TRBV24-1 to TRBJ2-3; 11 positions match TRBD1. Looked up from germline, CDR1 is KGHDR and CDR2 is SFDVKD. Trimming at V came to 3 bases and at J to 2 bases, leaving 9 bases not matched to a gene. The CDR3 runs 18 residues. CDR3 sequence: CATSDPPGQGVDTDTQYF. CDR3 DNA sequence: TGTGCCACCAGTGATCCTCCGGGACAGGGGGTTGACACAGATACGCAGTATTTT.